The 20 T cell receptor beta chains below all came from one sample that was sequenced in a study of cytomegalovirus exposure and HLA in healthy donors. Amplification used 60 Vbeta primers and 13 Jbeta primers. The assay was immunoSEQ multiplex PCR, and TCRdb's table has in-frame clones only and misses some. The table lists around 150,000 clones, 80% of them singletons. Material for sequencing was PBMCs. The receptors were sampled from a male donor in good health and CMV-seropositive.

The V gene is TRBV28, the J gene TRBJ2-2; D not resolved. Germline V gives CDR1 MDHEN, CDR2 SYDVKM. The CDR3 totals 16 residues. V lost 1 base and J lost 0, with 9 bases in between. CDR3 region: CASSLSWATNTGELFF. The CDR3 DNA sequence: TGTGCCAGCAGTTTATCCTGGGCGACGAACACCGGGGAGCTGTTTTTT.

This CDR3 is CASSEDWSGDRHYEQYF. CDR3 in DNA: TGTGCCAGCAGTGAAGATTGGTCTGGGGACAGGCACTACGAGCAGTACTTC. J is TRBJ2-7 and V is TRBV6-1, with TRBD1 matching over 8 bases. This CDR3 comprises 17 residues. Trimming cost V 1 base and J 3 bases; bases outside gene matches: 11. Germline V gives CDR1 MNHNS, CDR2 SASEGT.

The chain is built from TRBV9 and TRBJ2-7, with D possibly matching TRBD1 (6 bases). V was shortened by 0 bases and J by 5 bases, with 21 bases between the two germline ends. Germline V gene data show CDR1 as SGDLS and CDR2 as YYNGEE. The CDR3 runs 17 residues. The CDR3 DNA reads TGTGCCAGCAGCGTAGCTCGGGACACGCCTATGGGGGACGAGCAGTACTTC. Amino acid sequence: CASSVARDTPMGDEQYF.

The gene calls are TRBV6-5 and TRBJ1-6; 7 positions agree with TRBD1. The CDR3 totals 15 residues. CDR1 is MNHEY and CDR2 is SVGAGI in the germline V gene. V shed 3 bases, J shed 7 bases, and the junction held 6 bases outside the gene matches. The CDR3 loop is CASSYGGGHNSPLHF. CDR3 nucleotides: TGTGCCAGCAGTTATGGAGGGGGCCACAATTCACCCCTCCACTTT.

The table lists this clone with a few counts. One end of the junction varies from germline; a read error may be responsible. V and J are TRBV7-9 and TRBJ2-1, with 7 bases identical to TRBD2. The CDR3 is made up of 15 amino acids. Germline V CDR1 and CDR2: SEHNR, FQNEAQ (reference sequence). The CDR3 DNA reads TGTTCCAGCAGCTTAGGCGGGAGTCTCTACAATGAGCAGTTCTTC. As protein: CSSSLGGSLYNEQFF.

This clone has only one observation. The rearrangement links TRBV6-5 to TRBJ2-7, with unresolved D. This CDR3 region has 11 residues. From germline, CDR1 is MNHEY and CDR2 SVGAGI. Trimming removed 7 bases from V and 5 bases from J, with 9 bases in between. CDR3 sequence: CASTRKHEQYF. The CDR3 coding sequence is TGTGCCAGCACCAGGAAGCACGAGCAGTACTTC.

The chain recombines TRBV19 with TRBJ2-7; TRBD1 aligns across 7 bases. The CDR3 totals 15 residues. Germline V lookup: CDR1 LNHDA, CDR2 SQIVND (reference sequence). With V trimmed by 3 bases and J by 3 bases, 8 bases remained unmatched. This CDR3 is CASSIGDSILYEQYF. In DNA form, the CDR3 reads TGTGCCAGTAGTATCGGGGACAGCATCCTCTACGAGCAGTACTTC.

The chain links TRBV4-2 to TRBJ2-3; no reliable D call. Trimming stripped 1 base from V and 5 bases from J, with 7 bases between. Germline V CDR1 and CDR2: LGHNA, YNFKEQ. CDR3 length equals 13 residues. CDR3 amino acids: CASSQGQKDTQYF. CDR3 nucleotides: TGTGCCAGCAGCCAAGGTCAGAAAGATACGCAGTATTTT.

The CDR3 loop is CASSTGTFSLRNTEAFF. CDR3 nucleotides: TGTGCCAGCAGCACCGGGACATTCTCTCTAAGGAACACTGAAGCTTTCTTT. V gene TRBV7-9 combines with J gene TRBJ1-1, with a tentative D call TRBD1 (6 bases). Deletions cut 5 bases from V and 1 base from J, with 20 bases between. This CDR3 region has 17 residues. From germline, CDR1 is SEHNR and CDR2 FQNEAQ (reference sequence).

V is TRBV18 and J is TRBJ1-1, with a weak D call TRBD1 (5 bases). Germline loops: CDR1 KGHSH, CDR2 LQKENI. The CDR3 runs to 14 residues. V lost 2 bases and J 0 bases, leaving 7 bases between the germline ends. CDR3 residues: CASSPTTVNTEAFF. The CDR3 DNA is TGTGCCAGCTCACCAACGACAGTGAACACTGAAGCTTTCTTT.

This chain uses TRBV7-8 with TRBJ1-5, with D maybe TRBD1 (5 bases). The length of the CDR3 is 15 residues. In germline, CDR1 is SGHVS, CDR2 FQNEAQ. Trimming cost V 2 bases and J 3 bases, with 11 bases left between them. The CDR3 spells CASSLIDSPNQPQHF. The CDR3 DNA reads as TGTGCCAGCAGCTTAATTGACAGTCCCAATCAGCCCCAGCATTTT.

The chain joins TRBV18 to TRBJ2-7; possible D gene TRBD1, 6 bases. Germline CDR1 KGHSH, CDR2 LQKENI. The CDR3 loop spans 15 amino acids. V was pared by 3 bases and J by 2 bases, with 14 bases between. The CDR3, as DNA: TGTGCCAGCTCACCCGATTCCAGGGGAACCTACGAGCAGTACTTC. This translates into CASSPDSRGTYEQYF.

This chain joins TRBV18 and TRBJ2-1, with D tentatively TRBD1 (6 bases). The CDR3 length is 15 residues. In germline, CDR1 is KGHSH, CDR2 LQKENI. Trimming shortened V by 1 base and J by 3 bases, and 10 bases separated the two germline ends. CDR3 DNA: TGTGCCAGCTCACCACAGGCGACAGGCTACAATGAGCAGTTCTTC. As protein: CASSPQATGYNEQFF.

The J gene is TRBJ2-7, the V gene TRBV14, with TRBD2 matching 8 bases. J gave up 3 bases and V 1 base, and 5 bases lay outside the gene matches. Germline CDR1 and CDR2: SGHDN and FVKESK. The length of the CDR3 is 15 residues. This chain's CDR3 is CASSQVGRGGYEQYF. As DNA, the CDR3 is TGTGCCAGCAGCCAAGTCGGGAGGGGGGGCTACGAGCAGTACTTC.

The gene calls are TRBV4-3 and TRBJ2-4; D is perhaps TRBD2 (5 bases). In germline, CDR1 is LGHNA, CDR2 YSLEER. V lost 1 base, J lost 1 base, and 14 bases lay in between. The CDR3 consists of 17 residues. In DNA, the CDR3 is TGCGCCAGCAGCCAAGGTTCGGGGATTTTTGCCAAAAACATTCAGTACTTC. Translating gives CASSQGSGIFAKNIQYF.

This chain uses TRBV5-1 with TRBJ1-4; D is perhaps TRBD1 (6 bases). V lost 1 base and J lost 6, with 13 bases in between. The CDR3 is 15 residues long. Germline V gene sequence: CDR1 SGHRS, CDR2 YFSETQ. CDR3 sequence: CASSLLQGLDEKLFF. The DNA of the CDR3 is TGCGCCAGCAGCTTGCTTCAGGGGCTGGATGAAAAACTGTTTTTT.

The chain carries TRBV6-1 and TRBJ1-2; unclear D gene. V was clipped by 3 bases and J by 6 bases, with 8 bases between them. CDR1 MNHNS and CDR2 SASEGT come from the germline V gene. The CDR3 totals 12 residues. This CDR3 reads CASSDYVDGYTF. CDR3 nucleotide sequence: TGTGCCAGCAGTGACTACGTGGATGGCTACACCTTC.

The genes are TRBV5-4 and TRBJ2-7; 9 bases align to TRBD1. Germline V gives CDR1 SGHNT, CDR2 YYREEE (reference sequence). This CDR3 has 14 amino acids. J gave up 5 bases and V 4 bases, and 7 bases lay outside the gene matches. Here the CDR3 DNA reads TGTGCCAGCAGCCCCCGGGACAGGGACGACGAGCAGTACTTC. Protein sequence: CASSPRDRDDEQYF.

The gene calls are TRBV9 and TRBJ1-4, with 7 nucleotides matching TRBD1. CDR3 length: 14 residues. V was clipped by 2 bases and J by 8 bases; unmatched bases: 6. The germline V gene encodes CDR1 SGDLS and CDR2 YYNGEE. In DNA, the CDR3 is TGTGCCAGCAGCGTTGACAGGGTAGGAGAAAAACTGTTTTTT. Its translation is CASSVDRVGEKLFF.

DNA for the CDR3: TGCGCCAGCAGCCCTGGGACTAGCGGGAAGAACAATGAGCAGTTCTTC. Translated, it gives CASSPGTSGKNNEQFF. The J gene is TRBJ2-1, the V gene TRBV5-1; 13 nucleotides agree with TRBD2. The CDR3 has 16 amino acids. From germline, CDR1 is SGHRS and CDR2 YFSETQ. V lost 4 bases and J lost 5; bases outside the gene matches: 6.